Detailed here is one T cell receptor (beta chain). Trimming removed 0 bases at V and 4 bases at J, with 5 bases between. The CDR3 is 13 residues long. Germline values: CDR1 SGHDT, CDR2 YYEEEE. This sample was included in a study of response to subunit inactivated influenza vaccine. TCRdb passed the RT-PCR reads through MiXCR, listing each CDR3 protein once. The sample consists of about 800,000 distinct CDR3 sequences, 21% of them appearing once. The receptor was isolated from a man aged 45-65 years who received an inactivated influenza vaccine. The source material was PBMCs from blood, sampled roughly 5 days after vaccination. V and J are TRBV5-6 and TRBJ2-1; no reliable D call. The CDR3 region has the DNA TGTGCCAGCAGCTTGGGGATGTACAATGAGCAGTTCTTC. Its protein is CASSLGMYNEQFF.